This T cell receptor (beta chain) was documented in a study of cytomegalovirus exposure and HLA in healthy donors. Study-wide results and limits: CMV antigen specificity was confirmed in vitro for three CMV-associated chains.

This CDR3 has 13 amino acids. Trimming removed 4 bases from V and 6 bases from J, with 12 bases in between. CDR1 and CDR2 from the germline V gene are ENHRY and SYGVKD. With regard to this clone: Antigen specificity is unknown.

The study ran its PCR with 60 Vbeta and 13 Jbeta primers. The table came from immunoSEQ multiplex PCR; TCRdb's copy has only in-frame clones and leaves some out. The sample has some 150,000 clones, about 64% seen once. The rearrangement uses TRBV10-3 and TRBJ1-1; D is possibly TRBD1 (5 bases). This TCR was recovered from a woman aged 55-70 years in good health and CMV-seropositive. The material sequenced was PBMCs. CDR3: CAISAGSDAEAFF. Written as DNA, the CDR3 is TGTGCCATCAGTGCAGGGTCCGACGCTGAAGCTTTCTTT.